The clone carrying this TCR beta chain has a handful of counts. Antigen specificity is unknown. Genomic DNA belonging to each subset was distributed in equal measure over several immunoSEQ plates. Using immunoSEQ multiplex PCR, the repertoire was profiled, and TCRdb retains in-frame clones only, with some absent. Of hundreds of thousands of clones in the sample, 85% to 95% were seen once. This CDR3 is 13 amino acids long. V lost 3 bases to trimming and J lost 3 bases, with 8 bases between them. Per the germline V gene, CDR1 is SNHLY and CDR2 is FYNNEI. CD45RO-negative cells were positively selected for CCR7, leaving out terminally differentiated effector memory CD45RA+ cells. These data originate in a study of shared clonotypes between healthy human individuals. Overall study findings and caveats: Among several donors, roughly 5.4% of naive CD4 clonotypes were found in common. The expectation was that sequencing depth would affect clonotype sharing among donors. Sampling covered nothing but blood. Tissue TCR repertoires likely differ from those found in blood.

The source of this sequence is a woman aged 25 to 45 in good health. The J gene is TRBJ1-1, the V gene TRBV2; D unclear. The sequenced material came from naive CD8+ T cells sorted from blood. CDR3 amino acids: CASSDHRDTEAFF. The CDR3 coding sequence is TGTGCCAGCAGTGATCACCGAGACACTGAAGCTTTCTTT.